Listed below are T cell receptor beta chains from one sample, sequenced in a study of CD8+ T cells in alopecia areata. Method: immunoSEQ multiplex PCR; TCRdb's copy keeps in-frame clones and lacks some. The sample gives 100,000 to 150,000 clones, roughly 57% of which show up once; approximately 5.1% is in the top ten. Sequencing was performed on CD4+ T cells sorted from blood, taken at week 4, from a patient treated with tofacitinib. The receptors derive from a human donor with alopecia areata. CDR3s include the opening cysteine and the closing phenylalanine or tryptophan. A D gene is named only where the DNA matches it firmly. Clone size is given for some rows only: seen once, a few or many times, or a class if the clone is expanded.

D gene	clone size	V gene	J gene	CDR3 DNA	CDR3 protein
NA	NA	TRBV29-1	TRBJ1-2	TGCAGCGTCGCTACCTCGATCGGTGGAGGCTACACCTTC	CSVATSIGGGYTF
NA	once	TRBV28	TRBJ2-7	TGTGCCAGCAGTTTTAGGGGAAGGGGCTACGAGCAGTACTTC	CASSFRGRGYEQYF
NA	NA	TRBV28	TRBJ1-1	TGTGCCAGCAGTTTGTATCCCTACACTGAAGCTTTCTTT	CASSLYPYTEAFF
NA	NA	TRBV25-1	TRBJ2-5	TGTGCCAGCAGTGAGCCGGGAAACCAAGAGACCCAGTACTTC	CASSEPGNQETQYF
NA	NA	TRBV5-4	TRBJ1-1	TGTGCCAGCAGCCAAGACCCTTACAGGAACACTGAAGCTTTCTTT	CASSQDPYRNTEAFF
NA	NA	TRBV4-2	TRBJ1-1	TGTGCCAGCAGCCAAGATCACGGGGTGGGGACTGAAGCTTTCTTT	CASSQDHGVGTEAFF
TRBD1	NA	TRBV27	TRBJ2-7	TGTGCCAGCAGCCCGTTTATCACAGGGGGCTACGAGCAGTACTTC	CASSPFITGGYEQYF
NA	NA	TRBV21-1	TRBJ2-5	TGTGCCAGCAGCAAATTTGACTCGGCGGGAGTAGAGCAAGAGACCCAGTACTTC	CASSKFDSAGVEQETQYF
NA	once	TRBV5-1	TRBJ2-3	TGCGCCAGCAACTTTCGTGAAGGTGGAGATACGCAGTATTTT	CASNFREGGDTQYF
TRBD2	NA	TRBV7-2	TRBJ2-3	TGTGCCAGCAGGTCTCCGGGACTAAGCACAGATACGCAGTATTTT	CASRSPGLSTDTQYF
NA	NA	TRBV4-1	TRBJ1-5	TGCGCCAGCAGCCTAGGGGACAATCAGCCCCAGCATTTT	CASSLGDNQPQHF
NA	NA	TRBV4-3	TRBJ2-1	TGCGCCAGCAGCCTATGGACTGCTGTGGAGCAGTTCTTC	CASSLWTAVEQFF
NA	NA	TRBV30	TRBJ1-1	TGTGCCTGGAGGTTCCGGGGAGGAACTGAAGCTTTCTTT	CAWRFRGGTEAFF
NA	few	TRBV14	TRBJ2-3	TGTGCCAGCAGCAATGGAAAAAGGGGGGCGTCCACAGATACGCAGTATTTT	CASSNGKRGASTDTQYF
NA	NA	TRBV25-1	TRBJ1-1	TGTGCCAGCAGTGATGCCTCAAACACTGAAGCTTTCTTT	CASSDASNTEAFF
NA	NA	TRBV30	TRBJ2-3	TGTGCCTGGAGCGGGGTGTGGGGAGGAAGAGTTTTTGGCGATACGCAGTATTTT	CAWSGVWGGRVFGDTQYF
NA	NA	TRBV30	TRBJ2-7	TGTGCCTGGAGTGTTCTGTACGAGCAGTACTTC	CAWSVLYEQYF
TRBD1	few	TRBV18	TRBJ1-2	TGTGCCAGCTCACGGGACAGGCACTTAGCTAACTATGGCTACACCTTC	CASSRDRHLANYGYTF
TRBD1	NA	TRBV10-2	TRBJ1-1	TGCGCCAGCAGAGATCGGACAGGGAAGGGTGAAGCTTTCTTT	CASRDRTGKGEAFF
NA	NA	TRBV30	TRBJ1-2	TGTGCCTGGAGTGTACAGGGTTCGGGAGATGGCTACACCTTC	CAWSVQGSGDGYTF
TRBD1	few	TRBV15	TRBJ1-2	TGTGCCACCAGCAGAGAGACAGGGGGTGGCTACACCTTC	CATSRETGGGYTF
NA	few	TRBV7-6	TRBJ2-2	TGTGCCAGCAGCTTAGTCGCGGGACCGACCATCGGGGAGCTGTTTTTT	CASSLVAGPTIGELFF
NA	NA	TRBV5-1	TRBJ1-1	TGCGCCAGCAGCTTGGAGACAGATATGAACACTGAAGCTTTCTTT	CASSLETDMNTEAFF
NA	NA	TRBV30	TRBJ1-2	TGTGCCTGGAGTCAAGAAGACTATGGCTACACCTTC	CAWSQEDYGYTF
NA	few	TRBV29-1	TRBJ1-1	TGCAGCGTTACTAGAGACAAGAACACTGAAGCTTTCTTT	CSVTRDKNTEAFF
TRBD1	once	TRBV5-1	TRBJ1-6	TGCGCCAGCAGCGGAGGAACAGGGGGCCGAGATTCACCCCTCCACTTT	CASSGGTGGRDSPLHF
TRBD1	NA	TRBV5-1	TRBJ1-1	TGCGCCAGCAGAGAGACACAGGGGAGCACTGAAGCTTTCTTT	CASRETQGSTEAFF
NA	NA	TRBV29-1	TRBJ2-7	TGCAGCGTTGAAGTAAGGTACGGCGAGCAGTACTTC	CSVEVRYGEQYF
TRBD1	once	TRBV28	TRBJ1-2	TGTGCCAGCAGTTTATACAGGGGGACAGGGGGCGGCTACACCTTC	CASSLYRGTGGGYTF
TRBD2	NA	TRBV7-2	TRBJ2-3	TGTGCCAGCAGCCTGGGACTAGCGGGGGACACAGATACGCAGTATTTT	CASSLGLAGDTDTQYF
TRBD1	few	TRBV7-8	TRBJ2-4	TGTGCCAGCAGCTTAGGGACAGGCAACATTCAGTACTTC	CASSLGTGNIQYF
NA	NA	TRBV14	TRBJ2-7	TGTGCCAGCAGCCAAGCGGGCTCCTACGAGCAGTACTTC	CASSQAGSYEQYF
NA	NA	TRBV19	TRBJ1-1	TGTGCCAGTAGTAGACCCGGCTACACTGAAGCTTTCTTT	CASSRPGYTEAFF
NA	NA	TRBV4-1	TRBJ2-7	TGCGCCAGCAGCCAACCCCCCAGCCCCACCGAGCAGTACTTC	CASSQPPSPTEQYF
TRBD1	NA	TRBV29-1	TRBJ2-5	TGCAGCGTTGAAGGACAGGGTACAGAGACCCAGTACTTC	CSVEGQGTETQYF
NA	few	TRBV7-9	TRBJ2-7	TGTGCCAGCAGCCAGACAATGAACGAGCAGTACTTC	CASSQTMNEQYF
NA	once	TRBV29-1	TRBJ1-1	TGCAGCGCCCAGGGACTCCTGAACACTGAAGCTTTCTTT	CSAQGLLNTEAFF
NA	NA	TRBV6-5	TRBJ1-1	TGTGCCAGCAGTCCCTACACTGAAGCTTTCTTT	CASSPYTEAFF
TRBD2	once	TRBV5-4	TRBJ2-3	TGTGCCAGCAGCAAACCTAGCGGCCAGGATGGAGATACGCAGTATTTT	CASSKPSGQDGDTQYF
TRBD1	few	TRBV29-1	TRBJ2-3	TGCAGCGTTGAAGCCGGACAGGGGGCCTTGGATACGCAGTATTTT	CSVEAGQGALDTQYF
TRBD1	NA	TRBV5-6	TRBJ2-6	TGTGCCAGCAGCTTTACAGGGGGCGTTGGGGCCAACGTCCTGACTTTC	CASSFTGGVGANVLTF
TRBD2	NA	TRBV4-1	TRBJ2-5	TGCGCCAGCAGCCACTCCGGGACTAGCGGGGGAAACTTCCGTCAAGAGACCCAGTACTTC	CASSHSGTSGGNFRQETQYF
NA	NA	TRBV7-3	TRBJ2-5	TGTGCCAGCAGCTTAATGGGGGGATCAGAGACCCAGTACTTC	CASSLMGGSETQYF
TRBD1	NA	TRBV30	TRBJ1-4	TGTGCCTGGAGCCCGGGACAGGGCTCTGAAAAACTGTTTTTT	CAWSPGQGSEKLFF
NA	NA	TRBV11-2	TRBJ1-5	TGTGCCAGCAGCTTAGGCAGGGAACGGAATCAGCCCCAGCATTTT	CASSLGRERNQPQHF
NA	NA	TRBV14	TRBJ1-2	TGTGCCAGCAGCCAAGGGAGACAGAATGGCTACACCTTC	CASSQGRQNGYTF
NA	NA	TRBV7-6	TRBJ2-5	TGTGCCAGCAGCTCGACGCGGCAGGGTCCGGAGACCCAGTACTTC	CASSSTRQGPETQYF
NA	NA	TRBV19	TRBJ2-7	TGTGCCAGTAGTCCCGGGGGTCACTACGAGCAGTACTTC	CASSPGGHYEQYF
TRBD1	few	TRBV10-3	TRBJ2-4	TGTGCCACCCCACACAGGGGGTTAAACATTCAGTACTTC	CATPHRGLNIQYF
NA	NA	TRBV6-6	TRBJ1-4	TGTGCCAGCTGCGAGGCGCGGGCAACTAATGAAAAACTGTTTTTT	CASCEARATNEKLFF
NA	NA	TRBV7-9	TRBJ2-5	TGTGCCAGCAGCTTAGTGGTTGGAGTCAGCTACCAAGAGACCCAGTACTTC	CASSLVVGVSYQETQYF
TRBD1	once	TRBV30	TRBJ2-2	TGTGCCGTGAACAGGGGGCCGGACACCGGGGAGCTGTTTTTT	CAVNRGPDTGELFF
NA	NA	TRBV7-6	TRBJ2-1	TGTGCCAGCAGCCAACCTTTCGAAGTGCAGTTCTTC	CASSQPFEVQFF
NA	NA	TRBV29-1	TRBJ2-3	TGCAGCGTTGAGCAGACAGTGACAGATACGCAGTATTTT	CSVEQTVTDTQYF
TRBD1	NA	TRBV25-1	TRBJ2-7	TGTGCCACCTCACCAGGGGGCAGCTACGAGCAGTACTTC	CATSPGGSYEQYF